The T cell receptor (beta chain) described here comes from a study of OX40 agonist ivuxolimab in advanced cancers. General study points: The study found that CD8+ T cells averaged more expanded clones than CD4+.

Of note for this clone: Its matching antigen is unknown.

Method: immunoSEQ multiplex PCR; TCRdb's copy keeps in-frame clones and lacks some. This table has tens of thousands of clones, 89% appearing once. This sequence was found in an adult with an advanced solid tumor such as melanoma, head and neck, liver or kidney cancer. Sequenced here: CD4+ or CD8+ T cells sorted from blood, sampled in a trial of the OX40 agonist ivuxolimab.

CDR3 amino acids: CASGPDSYSNQPQHF. The CDR3 nucleotides are TGTGCTAGTGGCCCGGACAGCTATAGCAATCAGCCCCAGCATTTT. V is TRBV12-5 and J is TRBJ1-5; maybe TRBD1 (6 bases). CDR3 length: 15 amino acids. The germline CDR1 and CDR2 sequences are LGHNT and FRNRAP. The ends were cut back, 6 bases at V and 0 bases at J, with 12 bases in the middle.